The present entry profiles one T cell receptor beta chain with its context. This sample is part of a study of cytomegalovirus exposure and HLA in healthy donors. On the study more broadly: Previous work identified roughly 110 million unique TCR beta sequences from about 179 million T cells.

V was pared by 6 bases and J by 1 base, with 15 bases between. Germline V gene data show CDR1 as MNHEY and CDR2 as SVGAGI. CDR3 size: 15 residues. PCR used 60 Vbeta primers and 13 Jbeta primers. Libraries were prepared by immunoSEQ multiplex PCR; TCRdb keeps only in-frame clonotypes and omits some of them. Of about 190,000 clones in the sample, more than 65% were seen once. The sequence derives from a woman in her 30s in good health and CMV-seronegative. Input material: PBMCs. The V call is TRBV6-5, the J call TRBJ2-5; the D gene is possibly TRBD2 (5 bases). CDR3 amino acids: CASSPGVRSQETQYF. The CDR3 DNA reads TGTGCCAGCAGCCCCGGGGTCCGATCCCAAGAGACCCAGTACTTC.